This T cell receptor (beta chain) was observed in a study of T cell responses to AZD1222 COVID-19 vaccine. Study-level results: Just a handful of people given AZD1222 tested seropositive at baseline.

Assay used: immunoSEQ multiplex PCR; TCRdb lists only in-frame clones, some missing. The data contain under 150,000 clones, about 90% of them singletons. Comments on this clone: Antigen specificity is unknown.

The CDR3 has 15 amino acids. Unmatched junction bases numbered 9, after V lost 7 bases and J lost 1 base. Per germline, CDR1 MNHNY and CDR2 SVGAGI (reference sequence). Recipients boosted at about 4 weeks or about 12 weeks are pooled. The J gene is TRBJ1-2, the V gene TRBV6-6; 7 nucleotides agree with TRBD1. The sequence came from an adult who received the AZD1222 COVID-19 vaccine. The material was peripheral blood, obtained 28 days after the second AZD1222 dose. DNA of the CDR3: TGTGCCAGCAATAAACGACGGGACAGTAACTATGGCTACACCTTC. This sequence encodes CASNKRRDSNYGYTF.